The entry that follows covers one T cell receptor (beta chain) sequence. This sample was taken from a study of blood T cell repertoires in COVID-19. CDR3 length: 16 residues. V shed 0 bases and J shed 5 bases, with 18 bases lying between them. Germline CDR1 reads SGHDT; CDR2 reads YYEEEE. TCRdb keeps only in-frame clones here, not all; method: immunoSEQ multiplex PCR. Here the sample spans around 210,000 clones, roughly 82% being singletons. The rearrangement joins TRBV5-6 to TRBJ2-7; maybe TRBD1 (6 bases). The source of this sequence is a human donor in a cohort sampled during active COVID-19. Sequenced material: peripheral blood. The CDR3 is CASSLAAGALFDEQYF. CDR3 DNA: TGTGCCAGCAGCTTGGCAGCAGGGGCCTTGTTTGACGAGCAGTACTTC.